This T cell receptor (beta chain) was obtained from a study of T cell responses to AZD1222 COVID-19 vaccine. CDR3 length equals 19 residues. J lost 1 base, V lost 3 bases, and 15 bases had no gene match. Germline lookup yields CDR1 SGDLS and CDR2 YYNGEE. Profiling relied on immunoSEQ multiplex PCR, and the TCRdb table lists in-frame clones only, not all of them. The repertoire consists of 90,000 to 130,000 clones, with about nine tenths occurring once and the leading ten covering roughly 2.7%. V usage is TRBV9 and J usage is TRBJ1-3; 8 bases are shared with TRBD1. The sample here was peripheral blood, taken 28 days after the second AZD1222 dose. The clonotype originates from an adult who received the AZD1222 COVID-19 vaccine. CDR3 sequence: CASSAPQGALLLSGNTIYF. In DNA, the CDR3 is TGTGCCAGCAGCGCCCCTCAGGGGGCCTTGCTCTTGTCTGGAAACACCATATATTTT.